This is a list of T cell receptor beta chains from one sample in a study of tumour-infiltrating T cells in Burkitt lymphoma. Profiling relied on immunoSEQ multiplex PCR, and the TCRdb table lists in-frame clones only, not all of them. The profile shows some 600 clones, about a sixth of them singletons. The sample was tumor tissue. The source is a human donor with Burkitt lymphoma. Each CDR3 is given with its conserved first and last residue. The order of the fields is J gene, clone size, D gene, V gene, CDR3 DNA, CDR3 protein. The D gene is left open where the match is weak. Clone sizes are given selectively: once, few, many, or a class where the clone is expanded.

J gene: TRBJ2-7; clone size: NA; D gene: TRBD2; V gene: TRBV5-1; CDR3 DNA: TGCGCCAGCAGCCCGGGGACTAGCGGGGGGGCCCACGAGCAGTACTTC; CDR3 protein: CASSPGTSGGAHEQYF
J gene: TRBJ1-6; clone size: NA; D gene: TRBD1; V gene: TRBV10-3; CDR3 DNA: TGTGCCATCAGTGAAAGGGACAGGGGGGGATCACCCCTCCACTTT; CDR3 protein: CAISERDRGGSPLHF
J gene: TRBJ1-2; clone size: NA; D gene: NA; V gene: TRBV7-3; CDR3 DNA: TGTGCCAGCAGCGGGCCAGGGGCGCAGGGCTACACCTTC; CDR3 protein: CASSGPGAQGYTF
J gene: TRBJ2-5; clone size: NA; D gene: NA; V gene: TRBV9; CDR3 DNA: TGTGCCAGCAGCGTAGATACGGGCCGCGGCGAGACCCAGTACTTC; CDR3 protein: CASSVDTGRGETQYF
J gene: TRBJ2-7; clone size: few; D gene: TRBD1; V gene: TRBV7-9; CDR3 DNA: TGTGCCAGTCCCCCTACCGGAGGACAGGGGCCGGTTCTTCCCTACGAGCAGTACTTC; CDR3 protein: CASPPTGGQGPVLPYEQYF
J gene: TRBJ1-2; clone size: few; D gene: NA; V gene: TRBV29-1; CDR3 DNA: TGCAGCGTTCAGACGGGAGGGGACTATGGCTACACCTTC; CDR3 protein: CSVQTGGDYGYTF
J gene: TRBJ2-3; clone size: NA; D gene: NA; V gene: TRBV20-1; CDR3 DNA: TGCAGTGCGGCCAGGACGGATACGCAGTATTTT; CDR3 protein: CSAARTDTQYF
J gene: TRBJ2-5; clone size: NA; D gene: TRBD2; V gene: TRBV7-9; CDR3 DNA: TGTGCCAGCAGTGGTGGGGGGGATGAGACCCAGTACTTC; CDR3 protein: CASSGGGDETQYF
J gene: TRBJ2-7; clone size: NA; D gene: NA; V gene: TRBV27; CDR3 DNA: TGTGCCAGCAGTTTAACCTTAACCACGCCCACCTACGAGCAGTACTTC; CDR3 protein: CASSLTLTTPTYEQYF
J gene: TRBJ2-1; clone size: few; D gene: NA; V gene: TRBV5-4; CDR3 DNA: TGTGCCAGCAGCTCACCGACAGGAGGGTGGAATGAGCAGTTCTTC; CDR3 protein: CASSSPTGGWNEQFF
J gene: TRBJ2-5; clone size: few; D gene: NA; V gene: TRBV11-2; CDR3 DNA: TGTGCCAGCAGCCCTAGGGAGACCCAGTACTTC; CDR3 protein: CASSPRETQYF
J gene: TRBJ1-1; clone size: NA; D gene: NA; V gene: TRBV19; CDR3 DNA: TGTGCCAGTAGTATCTTTTCGGACGTTGAAGCTTTCTTT; CDR3 protein: CASSIFSDVEAFF
J gene: TRBJ2-2; clone size: few; D gene: NA; V gene: TRBV5-1; CDR3 DNA: TGCGCCAGCAGCTTGGGCAGGGGCAACACCGGGGAGCTGTTTTTT; CDR3 protein: CASSLGRGNTGELFF
J gene: TRBJ2-6; clone size: few; D gene: NA; V gene: TRBV21-1; CDR3 DNA: TGTGCCAGCAGGGCGTCAAAACAAAGTCGGGCCAACGTCCTGACTTTC; CDR3 protein: CASRASKQSRANVLTF
J gene: TRBJ2-7; clone size: few; D gene: TRBD2; V gene: TRBV28; CDR3 DNA: TGTGCCAGCAGTTTTTCTAGCGGGGGCTACGAGCAGTACTTC; CDR3 protein: CASSFSSGGYEQYF
J gene: TRBJ2-7; clone size: few; D gene: NA; V gene: TRBV4-1; CDR3 DNA: TGCGCCAGCAGCCAACAGGTATCCTCCTACGAGCAGTACTTC; CDR3 protein: CASSQQVSSYEQYF
J gene: TRBJ2-3; clone size: few; D gene: NA; V gene: TRBV4-3; CDR3 DNA: TGCGCCAGCAGCCAACGCTCTAGTCTGGCAGATACGCAGTATTTT; CDR3 protein: CASSQRSSLADTQYF
J gene: TRBJ2-1; clone size: few; D gene: TRBD2; V gene: TRBV29-1; CDR3 DNA: TGCAGCGTTGAAGATCCAGGGACTAGCGCGTACAATGAGCAGTTCTTC; CDR3 protein: CSVEDPGTSAYNEQFF
J gene: TRBJ1-2; clone size: NA; D gene: NA; V gene: TRBV6-5; CDR3 DNA: TGTGCCAGCGGCGATGGCAGGGAGGACTATGGCTACACCTTC; CDR3 protein: CASGDGREDYGYTF
J gene: TRBJ2-7; clone size: few; D gene: NA; V gene: TRBV2; CDR3 DNA: TGTGCCAGCAGGGACCAAGAGTTCGAGCAGTACTTC; CDR3 protein: CASRDQEFEQYF
J gene: TRBJ1-1; clone size: few; D gene: NA; V gene: TRBV10-3; CDR3 DNA: TGTGCCATCACCAAGGACTCTATTAAGTCCACTGAAGCTTTCTTT; CDR3 protein: CAITKDSIKSTEAFF
J gene: TRBJ2-4; clone size: few; D gene: NA; V gene: TRBV5-1; CDR3 DNA: TGCGCCAGCAGCCCGGAGGGGGTAGCCAAAAACATTCAGTACTTC; CDR3 protein: CASSPEGVAKNIQYF
J gene: TRBJ1-1; clone size: NA; D gene: NA; V gene: TRBV28; CDR3 DNA: TGTGCCAGCAGTTTGGGGAACAGGAACACTGAAGCTTTCTTT; CDR3 protein: CASSLGNRNTEAFF
J gene: TRBJ1-5; clone size: few; D gene: NA; V gene: TRBV15; CDR3 DNA: TGTGCCACCAGCAGAGATTTGGGCAATCAGCCCCAGCATTTT; CDR3 protein: CATSRDLGNQPQHF
J gene: TRBJ2-7; clone size: NA; D gene: TRBD1; V gene: TRBV9; CDR3 DNA: TGTGCCAGCAGCACTGGACAGGGGTTTAGCGAGCAGTACTTC; CDR3 protein: CASSTGQGFSEQYF
J gene: TRBJ2-5; clone size: NA; D gene: TRBD2; V gene: TRBV5-4; CDR3 DNA: TGTGCCAGCAGCTTACTAGCGGGGAAAGAGACCCAGTACTTC; CDR3 protein: CASSLLAGKETQYF